These 28 T cell receptor beta chains originate from one sample sequenced in a study of shared clonotypes between healthy human individuals. Only in-frame clones appear in the TCRdb table, and some are missing; sequencing was by immunoSEQ multiplex PCR. Among 2 million to 3 million clones, over 85% were seen once, and the ten largest hold more than 0.35%. Sequenced input: naive CD4+ T cells from PBMCs. Documented subset: CD45RA+ positively selected. Receptors originate from a man aged 18 to 30 in good health. Some clones in this sample may be carry-over from other donors' samples.

J is TRBJ2-7 and V is TRBV4-1, with TRBD1 as a possible D gene (5 bases). Trimming took off 0 bases at V and 3 bases at J, with 15 bases between the two ends. CDR1 and CDR2 from the germline V gene are MGHRA and YSYEKL. This CDR3 is built from 16 residues. DNA of the CDR3: TGCGCCAGCAGCCAAGATTTTCGTCAGGGTGTCTACGAGCAGTACTTC. It codes for CASSQDFRQGVYEQYF.

The chain joins TRBV2 to TRBJ2-2, with 7 bases aligning to TRBD1. The CDR3 consists of 17 residues. V lost 5 bases, J lost 6 bases, and 15 bases stayed unmatched. Germline lookup yields CDR1 SNHLY and CDR2 FYNNEI. The CDR3 loop reads CASSRRRTGDSAGELFF. CDR3 in DNA: TGTGCCAGCAGTCGAAGACGGACAGGCGATTCTGCCGGGGAGCTGTTTTTT.

The chain employs TRBV6-1 and TRBJ2-1, with TRBD2 as a possible D gene (6 bases). The CDR3 has 19 amino acids. The germline CDR1 and CDR2 sequences are MNHNS and SASEGT. The ends were cut back, 2 bases at V and 4 bases at J, with 24 bases in the middle. The CDR3 region is CASSEWLVGTFTFYNEQFF. CDR3 bases: TGTGCCAGCAGTGAATGGTTGGTCGGGACTTTCACTTTTTACAATGAGCAGTTCTTC.

This chain links TRBV6-5 with TRBJ1-2; maybe TRBD1 (6 bases). Trimming removed 0 bases at V and 6 bases at J, with 8 bases between. This CDR3 is 13 amino acids long. CDR1 is MNHEY, CDR2 SVGAGI, per germline. CDR3 sequence: CASSYSRDNGYTF. The CDR3, as DNA: TGTGCCAGCAGTTACTCCCGGGACAATGGCTACACCTTC.

The V call is TRBV9, the J call TRBJ2-5, with 10 bases fitting TRBD2. CDR1 and CDR2 from the germline V gene are SGDLS and YYNGEE. Trimming cost V 1 base and J 5 bases; bases outside gene matches: 2. This CDR3 has 14 residues. This CDR3 is CASSVLAGAETQYF. CDR3 coding DNA: TGTGCCAGCAGCGTACTAGCGGGAGCGGAGACCCAGTACTTC.

This rearrangement joins TRBV7-2 to TRBJ2-1; 14 bases line up with TRBD2. Per germline, CDR1 SGHTA and CDR2 FQGNSA. This CDR3 comprises 16 residues. With V trimmed by 6 bases and J by 3 bases, 4 bases remained unmatched. The CDR3: CASRTSGRAFYNEQFF. DNA of the CDR3: TGTGCCAGCAGGACTAGCGGGAGGGCCTTCTACAATGAGCAGTTCTTC.

The chain combines TRBV5-1 with TRBJ1-2; D unclear. The CDR3 is 13 amino acids. Germline V gene data show CDR1 as SGHRS and CDR2 as YFSETQ. V was shortened by 0 bases and J by 5 bases, with 8 bases between the two germline ends. CDR3 coding DNA: TGCGCCAGCAGCTTGGGGGTCGAGTATGGCTACACCTTC. Encoded protein: CASSLGVEYGYTF.

This clone was counted a few times. Other DNA sequences in this sample translate to the same CDR3. The CDR3 nucleotides read TGTGCCAGCAGCTGGGGCGGGGATGGCTACACCTTC. Translating gives CASSWGGDGYTF. This sequence joins TRBV11-2 and TRBJ1-2; tentatively, D is TRBD1 (5 bases). The CDR3 length is 12 residues. Deletions cut 4 bases from V and 6 bases from J, with 9 bases between. From germline, CDR1 is SGHAT and CDR2 FQNNGV.

This chain links TRBV29-1 with TRBJ2-5; 9 nucleotides agree with TRBD2. The assigned J gene may be wrong: the sequence end matches TRBJ2-7 better. The CDR3 spans 12 residues. The germline V gene encodes CDR1 SQVTM and CDR2 ANQGSEA. Here the CDR3 reads CSAYSGSDEQYF. In DNA form, the CDR3 reads TGCAGCGCCTATAGCGGGAGCGACGAGCAGTACTTC.

The CDR3 here is CATSRDDLPQHF. The DNA of the CDR3 is TGTGCCACCAGCAGAGATGATCTGCCCCAGCATTTT. This chain connects TRBV15 to TRBJ1-5, with D unresolved. CDR1 LNHNV and CDR2 YYDKDF come from the germline V gene (reference sequence). This CDR3 has 12 amino acids. V was shortened by 0 bases and J by 9 bases, with 6 bases between the two germline ends.

This clone was detected only once. The CDR3 spells CASGPRTSGAADTQYF. Written as DNA, the CDR3 is TGCGCCAGCGGCCCTCGGACTAGCGGAGCGGCAGATACGCAGTATTTT. The genes are TRBV5-1 and TRBJ2-3; 10 nucleotides match TRBD2. Losses at the gene ends were 7 bases for V and 4 bases for J; bases not matched to a gene: 12. The CDR3 consists of 16 residues. Germline values: CDR1 SGHRS, CDR2 YFSETQ.

This sequence joins TRBV2 and TRBJ2-2, with 10 bases identical to TRBD2. The CDR3 length is 15 residues. CDR1 and CDR2 from the germline V gene are SNHLY and FYNNEI. Germline trimming cut 6 bases from V and 3 bases from J; bases unmatched to any gene: 4. As DNA, the CDR3 is TGTGCCAGCAGGGAACTAGCGGGGCACACCGGGGAGCTGTTTTTT. This encodes CASRELAGHTGELFF.

As concerns this clone: An end of the junction does not agree with germline; a read error may underlie this. This chain joins TRBV5-1 and TRBJ2-7; D might be TRBD1 or TRBD2, each matching 6 bases. CDR3 length equals 13 residues. Germline CDR1 SGHRS, CDR2 YFSETQ. CDR3 DNA sequence: TGCGCCAGCAGGACGGGGGCCGGTTACGAGCAGTATTTC. It yields the protein CASRTGAGYEQYF. The variable domain in full, with the rest retrieved from reference TRBV5-1 and TRBJ2-7, is KAGVTQTPRYLIKTRGQQVTLSCSPISGHRSVSWYQQTPGQGLQFLFEYFSETQRNKGNFPGRFSGRQFSNSRSEMNVSTLELGDSALYLCASRTGAGYEQYFGPGTRLTVT.

This sequence joins TRBV27 and TRBJ2-2, with a tentative D call TRBD1 (7 bases). The CDR3 has 17 amino acids. Germline V gene data show CDR1 as MNHEY and CDR2 as SMNVEV (reference sequence). Deletions cut 2 bases from V and 7 bases from J, with 20 bases between. CDR3 sequence: CASSLPPRGAQSGELFF. CDR3 in DNA: TGTGCCAGCAGTTTACCCCCCAGGGGGGCGCAAAGCGGGGAGCTGTTTTTT.

V usage is TRBV18 and J usage is TRBJ2-7; TRBD2 matches at 12 bases. V shed 3 bases, J shed 7 bases, and the junction held 10 bases outside the gene matches. The length of the CDR3 is 16 residues. CDR1 KGHSH and CDR2 LQKENI come from the germline V gene. The CDR3: CASSPPLAGGRWEQYF. The CDR3 coding sequence is TGTGCCAGCTCACCCCCCCTAGCGGGAGGGAGATGGGAGCAGTACTTC.

On this clone: The same CDR3 also results from other DNA sequences found in this sample. V and J are TRBV15 and TRBJ2-7; possible D gene TRBD2, 6 bases. Trimming took 0 bases from V and 4 from J, leaving 7 bases between them. There are 13 residues in the CDR3. CDR1 is LNHNV, CDR2 YYDKDF, per germline (reference sequence). The CDR3: CATSRDRGYEQYF. Here the CDR3 DNA reads TGTGCCACCAGCAGAGATCGGGGGTACGAGCAGTACTTC. Supplemented by reference TRBV15 and TRBJ2-7, the full variable domain reads DAMVIQNPRYQVTQFGKPVTLSCSQTLNHNVMYWYQQKSSQAPKLLFHYYDKDFNNEADTPDNFQSRRPNTSFCFLDIRSPGLGDTAMYLCATSRDRGYEQYFGPGTRLTVT.

The sample holds one count of this clone. V and J are TRBV4-1 and TRBJ2-4, with D perhaps being TRBD1 or TRBD2 (5 bases each). The length of the CDR3 is 17 residues. Trimming took 2 bases from V and 0 from J, leaving 14 bases between them. Germline V lookup: CDR1 MGHRA, CDR2 YSYEKL. CDR3 amino acids: CASSQPERGGAKNIQYF. The CDR3 DNA is TGCGCCAGCAGCCAACCCGAACGTGGGGGAGCCAAAAACATTCAGTACTTC.

This chain uses TRBV29-1 with TRBJ2-1; D is ambiguous. This CDR3 contains 11 residues. Germline CDR1 is SQVTM and CDR2 is ANQGSEA. V was shortened by 5 bases and J by 4 bases, with 6 bases between the two germline ends. CDR3 in DNA: TGCAGCGTTACCAGATACAATGAGCAGTTCTTC. Translating gives CSVTRYNEQFF.

About this clone: Other DNA sequences from this sample encode an identical CDR3 as well. This rearrangement joins TRBV5-4 to TRBJ1-2; no reliable D call. This CDR3 comprises 14 residues. V lost 0 bases, J lost 0 bases, and 6 bases lay in between. Germline loops: CDR1 SGHNT, CDR2 YYREEE (reference sequence). This CDR3 is CASSLGSANYGYTF. CDR3 sequence (DNA): TGTGCCAGCAGCTTGGGGTCTGCTAACTATGGCTACACCTTC.

CDR3 region: CAIGTTNTGELFF. The CDR3 DNA reads as TGTGCCATCGGGACTACGAACACCGGGGAGCTGTTTTTT. The rearrangement links TRBV10-3 to TRBJ2-2; TRBD2 agrees at 7 bases. CDR3 length equals 13 residues. CDR1 and CDR2 (germline): ENHRY, SYGVKD. The junction had 0 bases not matched to a gene; V was cut back by 8 bases and J by 0 bases.

The chain combines TRBV19 with TRBJ2-3; perhaps TRBD2 as D (5 bases). This CDR3 contains 15 residues. V was trimmed by 6 bases and J by 0 bases, leaving 13 bases between them. Germline CDR1 reads LNHDA; CDR2 reads SQIVND (reference sequence). The DNA for the CDR3 is TGTGCCAGTAGAGCGGACGGGCCAAGCACAGATACGCAGTATTTT. Translating it yields CASRADGPSTDTQYF. The complete variable domain, with remaining parts taken from reference TRBV19 and TRBJ2-3, reads DGGITQSPKYLFRKEGQNVTLSCEQNLNHDAMYWYRQDPGQGLRLIYYSQIVNDFQKGDIAEGYSVSREKKESFPLTVTSAQKNPTAFYLCASRADGPSTDTQYFGPGTRLTVL.

V is TRBV19 and J is TRBJ1-1; D may be TRBD1 (6 bases). Germline V gives CDR1 LNHDA, CDR2 SQIVND (reference sequence). CDR3 length: 14 amino acids. V lost 5 bases and J lost 7, with 17 bases in between. The CDR3: CASSGNRVNGEAFF. The CDR3 coding sequence is TGTGCCAGTAGTGGGAACAGGGTAAACGGTGAAGCTTTCTTT.

The gene calls are TRBV29-1 and TRBJ2-2; 8 bases are shared with TRBD2. CDR1 and CDR2 (germline): SQVTM, ANQGSEA. V gave up 6 bases and J gave up 6 bases; unmatched junction bases: 12. The CDR3 contains 15 residues. Here the CDR3 DNA reads TGCAGCGTGAGCTTGCGGGAGGAGGAAGCCGGGGAGCTGTTTTTT. Amino acid sequence: CSVSLREEEAGELFF.

A word on this clone: In the same sample, other DNA sequences code for this CDR3. The V gene is TRBV5-1, the J gene TRBJ1-1; 10 nucleotides match TRBD1. Per germline, CDR1 SGHRS and CDR2 YFSETQ. The CDR3 runs to 15 residues. J lost 0 bases, V lost 3 bases, and 2 bases had no gene match. The CDR3: CASSSGTGVNTEAFF. CDR3 nucleotide sequence: TGCGCCAGCAGCTCCGGGACAGGGGTGAACACTGAAGCTTTCTTT.

There are a few counts of this clone. This chain joins TRBV28 and TRBJ1-1, with D uncertain. CDR1 and CDR2 from the germline V gene are MDHEN and SYDVKM. With 6 bases removed from V and 1 base from J, the gap between germline ends came to 15 bases. CDR3 size: 15 residues. CDR3 residues: CASRSAEGTNTEAFF. The CDR3 region has the DNA TGTGCCAGCAGATCCGCAGAGGGAACGAACACTGAAGCTTTCTTT.

V is TRBV28 and J is TRBJ1-2, with TRBD1 matching over 7 bases. J was trimmed by 0 bases and V by 3 bases; bases with no gene match: 4. CDR1 and CDR2 from the germline V gene are MDHEN and SYDVKM. This CDR3 comprises 15 residues. The CDR3 nucleotides are TGTGCCAGCAGTTTCCGAGACAGGGCTAACTATGGCTACACCTTC. Translated: CASSFRDRANYGYTF.

This clone was observed a single time. The chain couples TRBV10-1 to TRBJ1-5; tentative D call: TRBD1 (5 bases). V was pared by 9 bases and J by 2 bases, with 20 bases between. The germline V gene encodes CDR1 WNHNN and CDR2 SYGVQD (reference sequence). The CDR3 runs 16 residues. CDR3 loop: CARLKRGEDGNQPQHF. CDR3 nucleotides: TGCGCCAGACTCAAGAGGGGAGAAGATGGCAATCAGCCCCAGCATTTT.

This sequence joins TRBV5-1 and TRBJ2-3; 9 nucleotides align to TRBD1. V shed 4 bases, J shed 3 bases, and the junction held 3 bases outside the gene matches. The CDR3 has 14 amino acids. CDR1 and CDR2 from the germline V gene are SGHRS and YFSETQ. For the CDR3, the DNA is TGCGCCAGCAGCCGGGGACAGGGAACAGATACGCAGTATTTT. It codes for CASSRGQGTDTQYF.